This T cell receptor beta chain was obtained from a study of PD-L1 blockade in urothelial cancer. Turning to the study itself: Administration of atezolizumab to patients began in the mid-2010s, at 1,200 mg intravenously every 3 weeks.

Germline CDR1 is SGHAT and CDR2 is FQNNGV. After removal of 5 bases from V and 2 bases from J, the junction contained 8 bases not matched to a gene. The CDR3 length is 15 residues. Time point reported: peripheral blood 6 weeks after treatment start. Generated by immunoSEQ multiplex PCR, the TCRdb table keeps only in-frame clones and is missing some. The table shows approximately 50,000 clones, with around nine tenths occurring only once. Sample: PBMCs, taken around atezolizumab (anti-PD-L1) treatment. V usage is TRBV11-2 and J usage is TRBJ2-7; 8 bases fit TRBD1. The TCR comes from a man between 60 and 75 years old with urothelial cancer. The CDR3 loop is CASSIGTGRTYEQYF. CDR3 nucleotides: TGTGCCAGCAGCATTGGGACAGGACGCACCTACGAGCAGTACTTC.